This T cell receptor beta chain was observed in a study of long-term antiretroviral therapy in people with HIV. There were about 1-10 million cryopreserved PBMC in the samples before DNA extraction. Sequencing relied on immunoSEQ assay v3.0, run at survey level. Libraries were prepared by immunoSEQ multiplex PCR; TCRdb keeps only in-frame clonotypes and omits some of them. The sample includes about 29,000 clones, more than 75% seen only once; the top ten take around 15%. In germline, CDR1 is SEHNR, CDR2 FQNEAQ (reference sequence). Trimming left V 1 base short and J 1 base short, with 13 bases between. There are 16 residues in the CDR3.

The chain uses TRBV7-9 and TRBJ1-2, with D maybe TRBD1 (5 bases). The sample here was unsorted PBMCs, taken 2.9 years after starting antiretroviral therapy. This TCR came from a man aged 50 to 59 with HIV. The CDR3 loop reads CASSLEGSRINYGYTF. CDR3 coding DNA: TGTGCCAGCAGCTTAGAGGGGTCGCGGATTAACTATGGCTACACCTTC.